Following are 26 T cell receptor beta chains from one sample sequenced in a study of shared clonotypes between healthy human individuals. Profiling relied on immunoSEQ multiplex PCR, and the TCRdb table lists in-frame clones only, not all of them. The sample holds 2 million to 2.5 million clones, approximately 94% seen once. The naive CD8 fraction comprised CD45RO-negative cells positively selected for CCR7 and excluded terminally differentiated effector memory CD45RA+ cells. Material: naive CD8+ T cells from PBMCs. The receptors shown here come from a man between 18 and 29 years old in good health. Some clones in this sample may be carry-over from other donors' samples.

The chain joins TRBV11-1 to TRBJ1-2; 9 positions match TRBD1. CDR1 is SGHAT, CDR2 FQDESV, per germline (reference sequence). This CDR3 has 14 residues. Germline trimming cut 4 bases from V and 6 bases from J; bases unmatched to any gene: 6. The CDR3 DNA follows: TGTGCCAGCAGCTCCGGGACAGGGATCCATGGCTACACCTTC. Its protein product is CASSSGTGIHGYTF.

This chain uses TRBV5-4 with TRBJ1-2; 11 nucleotides agree with TRBD1. The V segment lost 5 bases and the J segment 1 base; nucleotides outside the gene matches: 4. This CDR3 region has 15 residues. Germline lookup yields CDR1 SGHNT and CDR2 YYREEE (reference sequence). CDR3 bases: TGTGCCAGCAGAACGGACAGGGGGCTTAACTATGGCTACACCTTC. Protein: CASRTDRGLNYGYTF.

The V call is TRBV7-9, the J call TRBJ2-3; D may correspond to TRBD1 or TRBD2 (5 bases each). CDR1 and CDR2 (germline): SEHNR, FQNEAQ (reference sequence). V lost 5 bases and J 3 bases, leaving 15 bases between the germline ends. This CDR3 contains 15 residues. In DNA, the CDR3 is TGTGCCAGCAGCCACGAGGGTGGGGCGACAGATACGCAGTATTTT. Its translation: CASSHEGGATDTQYF. The full variable domain, rest sourced from reference TRBV7-9 and TRBJ2-3, is DTGVSQNPRHKITKRGQNVTFRCDPISEHNRLYWYRQTLGQGPEFLTYFQNEAQLEKSRLLSDRFSAERPKGSFSTLEIQRTEQGDSAMYLCASSHEGGATDTQYFGPGTRLTVL.

The V and J genes are TRBV27 and TRBJ1-5, with 7 nucleotides matching TRBD1. In germline, CDR1 is MNHEY, CDR2 SMNVEV (reference sequence). CDR3 length: 15 residues. Unmatched junction bases numbered 13, after V lost 5 bases and J lost 9 bases. The CDR3 region is CASSPTAGGGRPQHF. DNA for the CDR3: TGTGCCAGCAGTCCCACCGCAGGGGGAGGGCGGCCCCAGCATTTT.

The chain carries TRBV7-9 and TRBJ2-7; D is unresolved. The CDR3 covers 15 residues. The germline gives CDR1 SEHNR, CDR2 FQNEAQ (reference sequence). Between the trimmed V and J ends, which lost 0 bases and 1 base, there was a span of 10 bases. CDR3 sequence reads: CASSLAKELSYEQYF. CDR3 sequence (DNA): TGTGCCAGCAGCTTAGCGAAGGAGTTATCCTACGAGCAGTACTTC.

V and J are TRBV9 and TRBJ2-7; D gene ambiguous. With 1 base removed from V and 3 bases from J, the gap between germline ends came to 11 bases. The CDR3 totals 14 residues. Looked up from germline, CDR1 is SGDLS and CDR2 is YYNGEE. In DNA, the CDR3 is TGTGCCAGCAGCGTAAATACCAACCGCTACGAGCAGTACTTC. The encoded protein is CASSVNTNRYEQYF.

There are a few counts of this clone. The genes are TRBV27 and TRBJ2-7; TRBD2 agrees at 9 bases. Germline V gene lookup returns CDR1 MNHEY and CDR2 SMNVEV (reference sequence). This CDR3 has 16 residues. J gave up 5 bases and V 6 bases, and 14 bases lay outside the gene matches. CDR3 coding DNA: TGTGCCAGCAGACTAAGATCCGGGACTAGCATCCACGAGCAGTACTTC. Its protein product is CASRLRSGTSIHEQYF.

This clone was counted a single time. The rearrangement uses TRBV2 and TRBJ2-7; the D is unclear. This CDR3 contains 12 residues. Germline lookup yields CDR1 SNHLY and CDR2 FYNNEI. The V and J ends lost 2 bases and 4 bases respectively, with 6 bases between them. In DNA, the CDR3 is TGTGCCAGCAGTGAAATTGATTACGAGCAGTACTTC. This sequence encodes CASSEIDYEQYF.

The chain carries TRBV19 and TRBJ1-1; 7 bases are a match to TRBD1. The CDR3 contains 15 residues. Germline values: CDR1 LNHDA, CDR2 SQIVND (reference sequence). V was pared by 5 bases and J by 1 base, with 7 bases of the junction left unmatched. CDR3 loop: CASSPLRTGNTEAFF. CDR3 DNA: TGTGCCAGTAGTCCTCTTCGGACAGGGAACACTGAAGCTTTCTTT.

This rearrangement joins TRBV28 to TRBJ1-5; D remains unclear. The ends were cut back, 8 bases at V and 2 bases at J, with 7 bases in the middle. Germline V CDR1 and CDR2: MDHEN, SYDVKM. The CDR3 has 12 amino acids. CDR3 nucleotides: TGTGCCAGCGGTAAGGGCAATCAGCCCCAGCATTTT. This encodes CASGKGNQPQHF. Filled out from reference TRBV28 and TRBJ1-5, the complete variable domain reads DVKVTQSSRYLVKRTGEKVFLECVQDMDHENMFWYRQDPGLGLRLIYFSYDVKMKEKGDIPEGYSVSREKKERFSLILESASTNQTSMYLCASGKGNQPQHFGDGTRLSIL.

The J gene is TRBJ2-7, the V gene TRBV27, with TRBD2 matching over 10 bases. Germline V CDR1 and CDR2: MNHEY, SMNVEV (reference sequence). The CDR3 has 17 residues. With V trimmed by 6 bases and J by 4 bases, 15 bases remained unmatched. CDR3: CASSPSISGLASYEQYF. The CDR3 DNA reads TGTGCCAGCAGCCCTTCTATTTCGGGACTAGCGTCTTACGAGCAGTACTTC.

V gene TRBV7-9 combines with J gene TRBJ2-7; weak D call: TRBD2 (6 bases). Trimming cost V 2 bases and J 7 bases, with 9 bases left between them. Germline V gene data show CDR1 as SEHNR and CDR2 as FQNEAQ (reference sequence). CDR3 length: 12 amino acids. CDR3 nucleotide sequence: TGTGCCAGCAGCTTAAATGCGGGAGAGCAGTACTTC. This codes for CASSLNAGEQYF. The full variable domain, with the rest looked up from reference TRBV7-9 and TRBJ2-7, is DTGVSQNPRHKITKRGQNVTFRCDPISEHNRLYWYRQTLGQGPEFLTYFQNEAQLEKSRLLSDRFSAERPKGSFSTLEIQRTEQGDSAMYLCASSLNAGEQYFGPGTRLTVT.

The rearrangement joins TRBV27 to TRBJ2-7; the D call may be TRBD1 or TRBD2 (5 bases each). CDR1 is MNHEY, CDR2 SMNVEV, per germline (reference sequence). This CDR3 region has 15 residues. With 4 bases removed from V and 6 bases from J, the gap between germline ends came to 19 bases. CDR3: CASSYLMGPPGEQYF. CDR3 nucleotide sequence: TGTGCCAGCAGTTATTTGATGGGACCCCCGGGCGAGCAGTACTTC.

The chain joins TRBV7-8 to TRBJ2-1; 8 bases are a match to TRBD1. This CDR3 has 16 amino acids. Germline CDR1 SGHVS, CDR2 FQNEAQ. The V and J ends lost 1 base and 1 base, in that order; junction bases with no gene match: 3. The CDR3 coding sequence is TGTGCCAGCAGCTTAGTGGGGACAGGTTCCTACAATGAGCAGTTCTTC. This gives the protein CASSLVGTGSYNEQFF.

The chain carries TRBV2 and TRBJ1-1, with D perhaps matching TRBD1 (6 bases). Between the trimmed V and J ends, which lost 6 bases and 3 bases, there was a span of 26 bases. In germline, CDR1 is SNHLY, CDR2 FYNNEI. The CDR3 is 18 amino acids. The CDR3 coding sequence is TGTGCCAGCAGAACCATGGACAGATCGTTGAGGCATGACACTGAAGCTTTCTTT. Protein product: CASRTMDRSLRHDTEAFF.

The rearrangement links TRBV19 to TRBJ2-1; D perhaps matches TRBD2 (6 bases). CDR1 is LNHDA, CDR2 SQIVND, per germline (reference sequence). The ends were cut back, 3 bases at V and 8 bases at J, with 14 bases in the middle. This CDR3 contains 14 residues. DNA of the CDR3: TGTGCCAGTAGTATTTGGACTAAAAGGGATGAGCAGTTCTTC. Translating it yields CASSIWTKRDEQFF.

In nucleotides, the CDR3 is TGTGCCACTCCTATCCCCGGGCGCGGGAGAAGTAATGAGCAGTTCTTC. Translating it yields CATPIPGRGRSNEQFF. The chain joins TRBV2 to TRBJ2-1; 7 bases align to TRBD2. J was trimmed by 7 bases and V by 10 bases; bases with no gene match: 19. This CDR3 contains 16 residues. The germline gives CDR1 SNHLY, CDR2 FYNNEI.

The chain has TRBV19 and TRBJ1-4; weak D call: TRBD1 (5 bases). The CDR3 covers 15 residues. With 2 bases removed from V and 4 bases from J, the gap between germline ends came to 11 bases. Germline V gene sequence: CDR1 LNHDA, CDR2 SQIVND (reference sequence). The CDR3 DNA reads TGTGCCAGTAGTATATTGGGGACGGATAATGAAAAACTGTTTTTT. It codes for CASSILGTDNEKLFF.

The chain couples TRBV29-1 to TRBJ2-4; no reliable D call. V lost 6 bases, J lost 5 bases, and 11 bases lay in between. Germline CDR1 SQVTM, CDR2 ANQGSEA. The CDR3 totals 12 residues. The CDR3 protein is CSVPLSENIQYF. In DNA form, the CDR3 reads TGCAGCGTACCCCTATCGGAAAACATTCAGTACTTC. Combining the CDR3 with reference TRBV29-1 and TRBJ2-4 gives the whole variable domain SAVISQKPSRDICQRGTSLTIQCQVDSQVTMMFWYRQQPGQSLTLIATANQGSEATYESGFVIDKFPISRPNLTFSTLTVSNMSPEDSSIYLCSVPLSENIQYFGAGTRLSVL.

This clone was detected a few times. The chain has TRBV7-9 and TRBJ2-7; TRBD1 is a possible D gene (6 bases). Germline V lookup: CDR1 SEHNR, CDR2 FQNEAQ (reference sequence). Trimming took 0 bases from V and 2 from J, leaving 14 bases between them. The length of the CDR3 is 16 residues. CDR3 loop: CASSLAGQGYPYEQYF. CDR3 DNA sequence: TGTGCCAGCAGCTTAGCAGGGCAGGGGTACCCCTACGAGCAGTACTTC.

This chain uses TRBV18 with TRBJ1-4, with D possibly matching TRBD1 (5 bases). The CDR3 totals 16 residues. The V gene's germline CDR1 is KGHSH and CDR2 LQKENI. Between the trimmed V and J ends, which lost 3 bases and 0 bases, there was a span of 11 bases. CDR3 protein: CASSPSRGATNEKLFF. CDR3 DNA: TGTGCCAGCTCACCCTCAAGGGGTGCAACTAATGAAAAACTGTTTTTT.

This rearrangement joins TRBV30 to TRBJ1-2; D is uncertain. Germline lookup yields CDR1 GTSNPN and CDR2 SVGIG (reference sequence). With 0 bases removed from V and 8 bases from J, the gap between germline ends came to 10 bases. The CDR3 has 12 residues. This chain's CDR3 is CAWSVRRGGYTF. For the CDR3, the DNA is TGTGCCTGGAGTGTACGCCGCGGGGGCTACACCTTC.

The rearrangement links TRBV6-1 to TRBJ2-7, with D maybe TRBD2 (6 bases). The CDR3 consists of 16 residues. Germline assignment: CDR1 MNHNS and CDR2 SASEGT. V lost 3 bases and J 10 bases, leaving 25 bases between the germline ends. The CDR3 spells CASSDRFRTTREEQYF. CDR3 DNA sequence: TGTGCCAGCAGTGATCGGTTCCGGACCACAAGGGAGGAACAGTACTTC.

V usage is TRBV27 and J usage is TRBJ1-5, with 10 positions matching TRBD1. The CDR3 length is 14 residues. Germline loops: CDR1 MNHEY, CDR2 SMNVEV (reference sequence). The junction had 8 bases not matched to a gene; V was cut back by 8 bases and J by 7 bases. CDR3 sequence reads: CASGQGGSFQPQHF. The CDR3, as DNA: TGTGCCAGCGGACAGGGGGGATCTTTCCAGCCCCAGCATTTT.

This chain uses TRBV9 with TRBJ2-7, with TRBD2 as a possible D gene (7 bases). Trimming took off 0 bases at V and 6 bases at J, with 13 bases between the two ends. CDR1 and CDR2 (germline): SGDLS, YYNGEE. The CDR3 runs to 14 residues. The CDR3 DNA is TGTGCCAGCAGCGTAGCTGTAGGGGGGGCCGAGCAGTACTTC. Protein product: CASSVAVGGAEQYF.

V usage is TRBV27 and J usage is TRBJ1-5; tentative D call: TRBD1 (5 bases). Germline CDR1 MNHEY, CDR2 SMNVEV (reference sequence). There are 16 residues in the CDR3. The V and J ends lost 0 bases and 6 bases respectively, with 15 bases between them. The CDR3 DNA sequence: TGTGCCAGCAGTTTATCGGCAGGAGAAAGGGGTCAGCCCCAGCATTTT. It yields the protein CASSLSAGERGQPQHF.